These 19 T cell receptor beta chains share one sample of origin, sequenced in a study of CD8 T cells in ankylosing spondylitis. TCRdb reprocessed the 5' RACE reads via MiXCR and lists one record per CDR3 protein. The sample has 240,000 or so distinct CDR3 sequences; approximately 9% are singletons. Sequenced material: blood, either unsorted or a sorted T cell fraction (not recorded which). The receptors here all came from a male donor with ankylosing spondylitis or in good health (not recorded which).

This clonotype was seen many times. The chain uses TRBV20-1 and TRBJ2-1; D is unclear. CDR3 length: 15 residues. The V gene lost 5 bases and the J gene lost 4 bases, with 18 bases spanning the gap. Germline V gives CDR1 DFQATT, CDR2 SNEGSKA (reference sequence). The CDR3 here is CSAQDLLSPYNEQFF. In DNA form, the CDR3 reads TGCAGTGCTCAGGACCTCCTATCCCCTTACAATGAGCAGTTCTTC.

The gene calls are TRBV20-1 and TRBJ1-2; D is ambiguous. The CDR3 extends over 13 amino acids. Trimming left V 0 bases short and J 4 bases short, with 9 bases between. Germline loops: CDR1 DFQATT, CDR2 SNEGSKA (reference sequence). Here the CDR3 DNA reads TGCAGTGCTAGAGATCGAATCTTCTATGGCTACACCTTC. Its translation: CSARDRIFYGYTF.

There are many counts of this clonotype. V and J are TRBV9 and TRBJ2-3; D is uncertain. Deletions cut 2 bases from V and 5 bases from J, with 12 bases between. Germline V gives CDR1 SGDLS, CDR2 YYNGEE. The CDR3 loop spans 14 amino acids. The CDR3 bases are TGTGCCAGCAGCGTCCTACCGTCGGGAGATACGCAGTATTTT. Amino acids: CASSVLPSGDTQYF.

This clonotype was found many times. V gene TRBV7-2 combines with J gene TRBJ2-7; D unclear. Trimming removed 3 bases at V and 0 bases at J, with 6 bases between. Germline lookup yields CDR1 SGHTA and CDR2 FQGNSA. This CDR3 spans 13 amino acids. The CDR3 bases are TGTGCCAGCAGCTTCAAGTCCTCCTACGAGCAGTACTTC. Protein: CASSFKSSYEQYF.

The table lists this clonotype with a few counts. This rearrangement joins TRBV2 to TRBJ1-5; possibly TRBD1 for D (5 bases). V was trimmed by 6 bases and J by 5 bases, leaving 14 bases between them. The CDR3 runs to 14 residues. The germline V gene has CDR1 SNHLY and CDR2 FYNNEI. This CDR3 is CASRRDRNDQPQHF. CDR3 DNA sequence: TGTGCCAGCAGGAGAGACAGAAATGATCAGCCCCAGCATTTT.

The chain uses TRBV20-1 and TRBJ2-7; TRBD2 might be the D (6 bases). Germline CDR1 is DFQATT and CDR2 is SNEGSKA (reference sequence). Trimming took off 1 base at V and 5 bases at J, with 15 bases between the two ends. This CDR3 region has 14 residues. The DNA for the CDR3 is TGCAGTGCTAGAGTATGGCGGGGACCCCACGAGCAGTACTTC. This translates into CSARVWRGPHEQYF.

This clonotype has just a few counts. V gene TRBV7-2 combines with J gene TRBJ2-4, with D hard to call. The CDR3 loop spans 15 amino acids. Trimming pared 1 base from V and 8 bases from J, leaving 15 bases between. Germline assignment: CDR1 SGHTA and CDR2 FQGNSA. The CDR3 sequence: CASSLVHNFEYIQYF. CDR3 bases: TGTGCCAGCAGCTTAGTGCACAACTTCGAGTACATTCAGTACTTC.

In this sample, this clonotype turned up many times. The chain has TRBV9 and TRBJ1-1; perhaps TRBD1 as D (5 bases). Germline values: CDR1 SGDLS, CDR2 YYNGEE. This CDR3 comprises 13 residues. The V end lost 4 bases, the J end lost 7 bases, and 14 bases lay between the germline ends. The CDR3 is CASSFPGRNEAFF. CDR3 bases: TGTGCCAGCAGCTTCCCAGGGAGGAATGAAGCTTTCTTT.

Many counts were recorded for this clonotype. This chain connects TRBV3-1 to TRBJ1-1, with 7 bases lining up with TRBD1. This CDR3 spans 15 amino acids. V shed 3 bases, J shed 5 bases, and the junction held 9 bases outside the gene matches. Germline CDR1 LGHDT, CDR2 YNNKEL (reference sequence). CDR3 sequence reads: CASSHRDRAGTEAFF. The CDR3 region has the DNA TGTGCCAGCAGCCACCGAGACAGGGCTGGGACTGAAGCTTTCTTT.

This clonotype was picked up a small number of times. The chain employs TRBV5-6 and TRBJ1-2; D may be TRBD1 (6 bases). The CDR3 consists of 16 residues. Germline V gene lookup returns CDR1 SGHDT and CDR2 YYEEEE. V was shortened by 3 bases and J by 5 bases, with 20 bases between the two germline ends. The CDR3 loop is CASSSLTGFLTYGYTF. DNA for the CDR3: TGTGCCAGCAGCTCTTTGACAGGCTTCCTAACTTATGGCTACACCTTC.

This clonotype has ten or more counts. The CDR3: CSAPPGGDGTDTQYF. In DNA form, the CDR3 reads TGCAGTGCTCCCCCGGGCGGGGACGGCACAGATACGCAGTATTTT. This chain connects TRBV20-1 to TRBJ2-3; perhaps TRBD2 as D (6 bases). V was cut by 5 bases and J by 1 base, with 16 bases left in between. CDR1 DFQATT and CDR2 SNEGSKA come from the germline V gene (reference sequence). This CDR3 has 15 residues.

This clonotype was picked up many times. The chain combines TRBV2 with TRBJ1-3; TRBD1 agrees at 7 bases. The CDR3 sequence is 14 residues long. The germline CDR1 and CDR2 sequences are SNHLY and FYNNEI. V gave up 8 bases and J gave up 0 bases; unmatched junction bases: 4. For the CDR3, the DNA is TGTGCCAGCGACAGGGCGGGCTCTGGAAACACCATATATTTT. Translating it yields CASDRAGSGNTIYF.

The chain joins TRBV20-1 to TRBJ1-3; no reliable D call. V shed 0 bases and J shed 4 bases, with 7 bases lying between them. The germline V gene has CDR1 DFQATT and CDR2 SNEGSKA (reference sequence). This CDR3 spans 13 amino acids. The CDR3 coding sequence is TGCAGTGCTAGAGATTTGGCGGGAAACACCATATATTTT. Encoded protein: CSARDLAGNTIYF.

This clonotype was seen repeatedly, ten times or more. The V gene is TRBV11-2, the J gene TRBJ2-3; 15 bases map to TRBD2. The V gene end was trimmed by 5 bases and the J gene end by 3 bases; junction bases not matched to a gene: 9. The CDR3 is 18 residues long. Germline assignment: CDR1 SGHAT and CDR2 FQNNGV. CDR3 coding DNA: TGTGCCAGCAGCAAGAGGGGACTAGCGGGGGGTCCGACAGATACGCAGTATTTT. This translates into CASSKRGLAGGPTDTQYF.

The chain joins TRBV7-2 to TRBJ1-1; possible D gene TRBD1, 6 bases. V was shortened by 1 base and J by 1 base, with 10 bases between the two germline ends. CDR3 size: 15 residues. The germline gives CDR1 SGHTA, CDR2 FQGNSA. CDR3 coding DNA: TGTGCCAGCAGCTTAGGATGGACAGAGAACACTGAAGCTTTCTTT. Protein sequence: CASSLGWTENTEAFF.

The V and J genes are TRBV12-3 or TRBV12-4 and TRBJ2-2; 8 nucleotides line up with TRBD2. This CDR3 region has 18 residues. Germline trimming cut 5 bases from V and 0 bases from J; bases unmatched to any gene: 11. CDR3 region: CASSETHRTSTNTGELFF. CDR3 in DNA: TGTGCCAGCAGTGAAACCCACCGGACTAGCACGAACACCGGGGAGCTGTTTTTT.

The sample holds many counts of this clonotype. The CDR3: CSARDVGAEKLFF. The CDR3 nucleotides are TGCAGTGCTAGAGATGTTGGTGCGGAAAAACTGTTTTTT. The chain is built from TRBV20-1 and TRBJ1-4, with D unclear. The V gene lost 0 bases and the J gene lost 8 bases, with 10 bases spanning the gap. This CDR3 is 13 amino acids long. Germline V lookup: CDR1 DFQATT, CDR2 SNEGSKA (reference sequence).

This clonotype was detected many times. Written as DNA, the CDR3 is TGTGCCAGCAGCTCTACTAGCGGGAGGGACACAGATACGCAGTATTTT. It yields the protein CASSSTSGRDTDTQYF. The chain joins TRBV7-9 to TRBJ2-3, with 13 positions matching TRBD2. This CDR3 comprises 16 residues. V trimming: 4 bases; J trimming: 2 bases; junction bases outside the gene matches: 3. Germline loops: CDR1 SEHNR, CDR2 FQNEAQ (reference sequence). The full variable domain, with the rest looked up from reference TRBV7-9 and TRBJ2-3, is DTGVSQNPRHKITKRGQNVTFRCDPISEHNRLYWYRQTLGQGPEFLTYFQNEAQLEKSRLLSDRFSAERPKGSFSTLEIQRTEQGDSAMYLCASSSTSGRDTDTQYFGPGTRLTVL.

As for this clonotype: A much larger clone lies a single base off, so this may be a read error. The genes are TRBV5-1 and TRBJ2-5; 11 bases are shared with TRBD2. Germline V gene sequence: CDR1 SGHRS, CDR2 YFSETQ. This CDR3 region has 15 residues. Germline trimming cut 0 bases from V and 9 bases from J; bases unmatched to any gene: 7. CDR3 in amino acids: CASSLELAGVESQYF. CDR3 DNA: TGCGCCAGCAGCTTGGAACTAGCGGGAGTGGAGTCCCAGTACTTC.